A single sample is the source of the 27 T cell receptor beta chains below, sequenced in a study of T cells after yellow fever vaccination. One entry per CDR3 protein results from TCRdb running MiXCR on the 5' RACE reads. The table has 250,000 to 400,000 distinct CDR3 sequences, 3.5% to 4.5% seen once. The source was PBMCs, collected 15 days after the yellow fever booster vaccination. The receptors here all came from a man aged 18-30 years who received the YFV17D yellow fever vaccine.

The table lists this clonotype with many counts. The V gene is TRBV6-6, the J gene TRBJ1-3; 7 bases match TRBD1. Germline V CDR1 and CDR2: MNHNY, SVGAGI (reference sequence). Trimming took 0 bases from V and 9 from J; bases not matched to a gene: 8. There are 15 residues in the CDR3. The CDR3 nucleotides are TGTGCCAGCAGTTACTCGAACGAAGGGGGCCCCACCATATATTTT. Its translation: CASSYSNEGGPTIYF.

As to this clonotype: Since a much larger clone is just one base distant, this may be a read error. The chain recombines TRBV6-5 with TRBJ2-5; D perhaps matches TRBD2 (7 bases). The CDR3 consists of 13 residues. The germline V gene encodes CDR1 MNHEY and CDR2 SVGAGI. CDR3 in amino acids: CATAGGPGETLYF. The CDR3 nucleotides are TGTGCCACTGCCGGGGGGCCGGGGGAGACCCTGTACTTC.

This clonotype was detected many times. The CDR3 is CASSQEGIGATNTGELFF. The DNA of the CDR3 is TGCGCCAGCAGCCAAGAAGGAATCGGGGCCACGAACACCGGGGAGCTGTTTTTT. The V and J genes are TRBV4-3 and TRBJ2-2, with D possibly being TRBD1 or TRBD2 (5 bases each). Between the trimmed V and J ends, which lost 0 bases and 0 bases, there was a span of 14 bases. The CDR3 has 18 amino acids. Germline V gene sequence: CDR1 LGHNA, CDR2 YSLEER.

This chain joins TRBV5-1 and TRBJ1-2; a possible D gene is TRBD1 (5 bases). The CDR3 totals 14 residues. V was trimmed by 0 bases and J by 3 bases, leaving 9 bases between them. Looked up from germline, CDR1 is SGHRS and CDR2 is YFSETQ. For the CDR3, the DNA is TGCGCCAGCAGCTTGGTAGGGGCGGACTATGGCTACACCTTC. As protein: CASSLVGADYGYTF.

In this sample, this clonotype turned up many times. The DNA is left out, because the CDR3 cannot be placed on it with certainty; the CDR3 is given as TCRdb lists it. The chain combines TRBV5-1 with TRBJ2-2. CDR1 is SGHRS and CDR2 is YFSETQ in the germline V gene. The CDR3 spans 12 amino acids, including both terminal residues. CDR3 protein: CASAFGAGELFF.

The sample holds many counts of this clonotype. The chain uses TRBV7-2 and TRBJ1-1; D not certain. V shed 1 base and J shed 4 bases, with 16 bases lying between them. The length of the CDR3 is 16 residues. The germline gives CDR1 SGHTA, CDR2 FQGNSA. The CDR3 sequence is CASSLEGLGVRTEAFF. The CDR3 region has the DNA TGTGCCAGCAGCTTAGAGGGCTTAGGCGTCCGCACTGAAGCTTTCTTT.

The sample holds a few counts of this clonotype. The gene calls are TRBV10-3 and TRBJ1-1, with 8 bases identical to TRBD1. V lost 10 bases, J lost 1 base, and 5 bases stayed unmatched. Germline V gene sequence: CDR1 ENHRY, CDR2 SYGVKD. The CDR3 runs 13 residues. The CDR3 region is CASRDRPNTEAFF. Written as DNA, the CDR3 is TGTGCCAGTAGGGACAGGCCGAACACTGAAGCTTTCTTT.

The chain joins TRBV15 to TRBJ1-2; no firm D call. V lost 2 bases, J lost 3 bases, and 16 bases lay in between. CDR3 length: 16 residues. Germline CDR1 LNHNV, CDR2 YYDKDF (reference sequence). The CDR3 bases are TGTGCCACCAGCAGAAGTCCCGGGAATTCAGACTATGGCTACACCTTC. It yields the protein CATSRSPGNSDYGYTF.

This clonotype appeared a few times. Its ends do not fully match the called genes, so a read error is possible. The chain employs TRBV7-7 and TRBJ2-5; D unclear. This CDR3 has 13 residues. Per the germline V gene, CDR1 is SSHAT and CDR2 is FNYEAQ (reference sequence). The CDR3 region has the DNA TGTGCTAGCAGCAAGGAACGTACGGAGACCCAGTACTTC. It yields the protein CASSKERTETQYF. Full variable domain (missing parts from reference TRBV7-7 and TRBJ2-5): GAGVSQSPRYKVTKRGQDVTLRCDPISSHATLYWYQQALGQGPEFLTYFNYEAQPDKSGLPSDRFSAERPEGSISTLTIQRTEQRDSAMYRCASSKERTETQYFGPGTRLLVL.

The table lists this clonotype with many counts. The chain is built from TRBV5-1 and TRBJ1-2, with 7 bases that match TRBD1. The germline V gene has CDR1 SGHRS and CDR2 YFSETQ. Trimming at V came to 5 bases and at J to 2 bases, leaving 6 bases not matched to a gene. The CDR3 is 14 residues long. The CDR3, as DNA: TGCGCCAGCAGTCCGGGACAGCTAAACTATGGCTACACCTTC. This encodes CASSPGQLNYGYTF.

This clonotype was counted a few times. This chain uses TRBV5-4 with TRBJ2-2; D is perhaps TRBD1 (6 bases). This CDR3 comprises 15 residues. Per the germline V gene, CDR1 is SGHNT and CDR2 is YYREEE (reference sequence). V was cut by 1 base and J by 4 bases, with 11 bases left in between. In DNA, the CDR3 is TGTGCCAGCAGCTTGCCAGGGGCCTTCACCGGGGAGCTGTTTTTT. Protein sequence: CASSLPGAFTGELFF.

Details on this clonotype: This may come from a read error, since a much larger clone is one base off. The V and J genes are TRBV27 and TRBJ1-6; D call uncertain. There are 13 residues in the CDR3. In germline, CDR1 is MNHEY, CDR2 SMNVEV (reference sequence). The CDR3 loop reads CACSQTISSPLHF. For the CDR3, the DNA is TGTGCCTGCAGTCAAACCATCTCTTCACCCCTCCACTTT.

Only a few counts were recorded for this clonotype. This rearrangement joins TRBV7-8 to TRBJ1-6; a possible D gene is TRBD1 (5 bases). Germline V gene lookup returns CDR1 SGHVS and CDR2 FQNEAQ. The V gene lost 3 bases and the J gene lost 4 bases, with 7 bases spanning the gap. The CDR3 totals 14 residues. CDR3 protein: CASSLGRYNSPLHF. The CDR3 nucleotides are TGTGCCAGCAGCTTGGGGCGGTATAATTCACCCCTCCACTTT.

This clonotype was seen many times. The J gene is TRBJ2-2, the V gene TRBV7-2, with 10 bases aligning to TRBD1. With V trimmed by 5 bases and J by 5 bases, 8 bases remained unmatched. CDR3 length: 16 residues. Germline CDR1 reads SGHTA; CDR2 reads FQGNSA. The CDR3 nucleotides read TGTGCCAGCAGCCGAGACAGGGGGCCGTGGACCGGGGAGCTGTTTTTT. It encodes CASSRDRGPWTGELFF.

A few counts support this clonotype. The CDR3 bases are TGTGCCAGCAGCTTAGGTAGTGGTGAGCCCCAGCATTTT. Translated, it gives CASSLGSGEPQHF. The V call is TRBV7-8, the J call TRBJ1-5; D remains unclear. With 1 base removed from V and 8 bases from J, the gap between germline ends came to 9 bases. CDR1 is SGHVS, CDR2 FQNEAQ, per germline. The CDR3 runs to 13 residues.

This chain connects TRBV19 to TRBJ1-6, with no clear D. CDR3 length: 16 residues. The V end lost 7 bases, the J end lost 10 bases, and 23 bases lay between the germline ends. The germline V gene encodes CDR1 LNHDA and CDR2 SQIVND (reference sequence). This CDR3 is CASTTELGGYRSPLHF. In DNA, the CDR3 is TGTGCCAGTACCACGGAATTAGGAGGGTATCGGTCACCCCTCCACTTT. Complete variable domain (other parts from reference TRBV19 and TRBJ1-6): DGGITQSPKYLFRKEGQNVTLSCEQNLNHDAMYWYRQDPGQGLRLIYYSQIVNDFQKGDIAEGYSVSREKKESFPLTVTSAQKNPTAFYLCASTTELGGYRSPLHFGNGTRLTVT.

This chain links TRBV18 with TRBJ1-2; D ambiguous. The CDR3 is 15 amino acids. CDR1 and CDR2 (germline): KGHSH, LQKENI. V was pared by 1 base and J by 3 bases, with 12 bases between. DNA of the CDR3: TGTGCCAGCTCACCACAGGGCACCTCCGACTATGGCTACACCTTC. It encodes CASSPQGTSDYGYTF.

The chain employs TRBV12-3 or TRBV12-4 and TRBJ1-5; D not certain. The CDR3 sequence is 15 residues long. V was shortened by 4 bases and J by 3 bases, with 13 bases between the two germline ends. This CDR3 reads CASSSAYRVNQPQHF. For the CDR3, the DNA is TGTGCCAGCAGTTCCGCGTACAGAGTCAATCAGCCCCAGCATTTT.

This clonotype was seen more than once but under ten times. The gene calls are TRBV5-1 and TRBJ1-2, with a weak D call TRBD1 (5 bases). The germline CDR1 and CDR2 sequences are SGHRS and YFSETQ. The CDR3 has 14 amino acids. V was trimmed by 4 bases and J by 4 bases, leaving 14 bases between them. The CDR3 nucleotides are TGCGCCAGCAGCCCGCTTGGGGGAACCTATGGCTACACCTTC. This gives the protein CASSPLGGTYGYTF.

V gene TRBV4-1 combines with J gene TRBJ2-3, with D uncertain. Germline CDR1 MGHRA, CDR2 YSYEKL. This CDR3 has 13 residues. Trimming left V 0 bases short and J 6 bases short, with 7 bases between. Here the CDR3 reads CASSQESLDTQYF. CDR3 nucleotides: TGCGCCAGCAGCCAAGAAAGTCTCGATACGCAGTATTTT.

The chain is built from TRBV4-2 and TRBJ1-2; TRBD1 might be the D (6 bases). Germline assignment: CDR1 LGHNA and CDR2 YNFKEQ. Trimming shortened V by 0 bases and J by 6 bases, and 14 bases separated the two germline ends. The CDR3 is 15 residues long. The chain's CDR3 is CASSQDAQGTNGYTF. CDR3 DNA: TGTGCCAGCAGCCAAGATGCCCAGGGGACGAATGGCTACACCTTC.

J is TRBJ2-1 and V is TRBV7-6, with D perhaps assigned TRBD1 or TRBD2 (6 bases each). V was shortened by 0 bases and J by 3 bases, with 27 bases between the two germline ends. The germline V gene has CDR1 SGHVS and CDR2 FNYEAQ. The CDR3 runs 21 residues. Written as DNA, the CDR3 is TGTGCCAGCAGCTTAGCGACCCACTTAGACGGGGGCCCGATAAGCTACAATGAGCAGTTCTTC. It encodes CASSLATHLDGGPISYNEQFF.

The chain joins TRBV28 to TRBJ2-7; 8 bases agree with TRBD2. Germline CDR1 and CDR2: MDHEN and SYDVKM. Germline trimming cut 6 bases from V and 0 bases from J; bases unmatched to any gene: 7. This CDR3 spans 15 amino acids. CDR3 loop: CASSRGGLNSYEQYV. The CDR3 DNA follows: TGTGCCAGCAGCCGCGGGGGGTTGAACTCCTACGAGCAGTACGTC.

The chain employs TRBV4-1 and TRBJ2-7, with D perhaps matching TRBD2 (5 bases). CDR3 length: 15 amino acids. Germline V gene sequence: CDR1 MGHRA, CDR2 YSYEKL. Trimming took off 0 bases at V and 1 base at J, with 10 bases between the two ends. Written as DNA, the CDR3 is TGCGCCAGCAGCCAAGATCATTCGGGGTCCTACGAGCAGTACTTC. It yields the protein CASSQDHSGSYEQYF.

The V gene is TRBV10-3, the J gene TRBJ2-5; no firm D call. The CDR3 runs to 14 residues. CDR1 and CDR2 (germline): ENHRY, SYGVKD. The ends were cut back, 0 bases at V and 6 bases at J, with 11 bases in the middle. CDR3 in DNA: TGTGCCATCAGTGAGTCGAAGGGTCGGCAGACCCAGTACTTC. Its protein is CAISESKGRQTQYF.

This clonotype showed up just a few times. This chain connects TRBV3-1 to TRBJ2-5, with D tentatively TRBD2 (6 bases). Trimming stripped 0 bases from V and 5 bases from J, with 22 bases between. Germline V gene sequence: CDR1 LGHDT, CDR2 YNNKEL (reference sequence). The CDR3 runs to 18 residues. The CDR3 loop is CASSQEGVDYQEVETQYF. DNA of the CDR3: TGTGCCAGCAGCCAAGAAGGCGTGGACTACCAAGAGGTGGAGACCCAGTACTTC.

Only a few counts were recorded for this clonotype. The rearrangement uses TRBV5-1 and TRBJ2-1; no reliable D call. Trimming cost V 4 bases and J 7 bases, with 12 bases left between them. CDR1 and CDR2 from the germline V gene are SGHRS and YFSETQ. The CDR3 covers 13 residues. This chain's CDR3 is CASSLNNGNEQFF. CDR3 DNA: TGCGCCAGCAGCCTTAATAATGGTAATGAGCAGTTCTTC.